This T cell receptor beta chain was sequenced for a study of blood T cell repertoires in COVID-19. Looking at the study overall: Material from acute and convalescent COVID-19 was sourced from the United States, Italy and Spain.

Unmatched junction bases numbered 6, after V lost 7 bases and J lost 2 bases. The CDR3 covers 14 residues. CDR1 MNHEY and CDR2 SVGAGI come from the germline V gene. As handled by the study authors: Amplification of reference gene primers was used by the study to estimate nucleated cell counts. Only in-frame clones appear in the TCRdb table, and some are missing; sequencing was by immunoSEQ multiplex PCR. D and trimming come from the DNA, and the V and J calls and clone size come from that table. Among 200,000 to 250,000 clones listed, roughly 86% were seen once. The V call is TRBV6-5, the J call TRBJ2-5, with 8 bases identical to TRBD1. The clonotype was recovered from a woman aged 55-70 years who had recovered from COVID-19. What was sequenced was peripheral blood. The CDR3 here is CASNRWTGQETQYF. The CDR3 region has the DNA TGTGCCAGCAATCGCTGGACAGGGCAAGAGACCCAGTACTTC.